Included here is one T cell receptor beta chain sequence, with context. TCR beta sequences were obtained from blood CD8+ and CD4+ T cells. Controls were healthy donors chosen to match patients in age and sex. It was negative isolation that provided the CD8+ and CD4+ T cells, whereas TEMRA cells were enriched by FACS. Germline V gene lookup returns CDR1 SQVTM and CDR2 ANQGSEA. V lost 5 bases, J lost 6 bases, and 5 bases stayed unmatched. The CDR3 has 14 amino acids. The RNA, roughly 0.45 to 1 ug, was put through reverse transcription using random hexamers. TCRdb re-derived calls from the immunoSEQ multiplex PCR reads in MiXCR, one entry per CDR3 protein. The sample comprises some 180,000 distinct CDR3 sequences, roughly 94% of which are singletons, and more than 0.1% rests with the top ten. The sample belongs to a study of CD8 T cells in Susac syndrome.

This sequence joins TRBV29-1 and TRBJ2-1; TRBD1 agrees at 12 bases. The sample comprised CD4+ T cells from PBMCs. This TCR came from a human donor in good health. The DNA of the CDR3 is TGCAGCGTTCGTTCGGGACAGGGGGCCAATGAGCAGTTCTTC. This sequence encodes CSVRSGQGANEQFF.